Sequencing of this TCR beta chain was carried out in a study of early T cells in non-severe SARS-CoV-2 infection. In the study overall: Whole-blood bulk RNA, unsorted, was sequenced, and chains were unpaired. Study results and caveats: There was a bias toward anti-spike CD8 responses in VDJdb matching, which missed private and CD4 specificities.

V dropped 6 bases and J dropped 1 base, with 13 bases sitting between them. Germline CDR1 is SQVTM and CDR2 is ANQGSEA. The CDR3 runs to 14 residues. Attachment of unique molecular identifiers was made to individual cDNA molecules. TCRdb re-called the 5' RACE reads with MiXCR, one entry per CDR3 protein. Among about 69,000 distinct CDR3 sequences listed, about 13% were seen once. This clonotype was found a few times. Its target is not known. Source material: whole blood. The chain links TRBV29-1 to TRBJ2-1; no definite D call. This clonotype was sampled from an adult who was a healthcare worker with PCR-confirmed SARS-CoV-2 infection or an uninfected control (not recorded which). Written as DNA, the CDR3 is TGCAGCGTCCTACAACGAGTTTCCTACAATGAGCAGTTCTTC. Its protein is CSVLQRVSYNEQFF.